A selection of T cell receptor beta chains follows, all from one sample in a study of T cells after yellow fever vaccination. TCRdb called the 5' RACE reads again in MiXCR, with one record for every CDR3 protein. Here the sample spans some 390,000 distinct CDR3 sequences, approximately 6% being singletons. This material consisted of PBMCs, taken 5 days after the yellow fever booster vaccination. The source is a man aged 25-40 years who received the YFV17D yellow fever vaccine. Both conserved end residues are part of each CDR3. The order of the fields is clone size, D gene, J gene, V gene, CDR3 DNA, CDR3 protein. A D gene is named only where the DNA matches it firmly. The size field is filled for only some rows; it gives once, few, many or a size class.

size: NA
D: NA
J: TRBJ1-2
V: TRBV3-1
DNA: TGTGCCAGCAGCCCCAAGATTTATCTCGAGGACATAGGAGCGTGGGGCTACACCTTC
CDR3: CASSPKIYLEDIGAWGYTF

size: many
D: NA
J: TRBJ2-7
V: TRBV10-3
DNA: TGTGCCACCCACAGGGCGGATGGGAACGAGCAGTACTTC
CDR3: CATHRADGNEQYF

size: NA
D: TRBD2
J: TRBJ2-3
V: TRBV2
DNA: TGTGCCAGCACCCCACTAGCGGTCGGCCCTAGCACAGATACGCAGTATTTT
CDR3: CASTPLAVGPSTDTQYF

size: few
D: NA
J: TRBJ2-7
V: TRBV6-1
DNA: TGTGCCAGCAGTAGGACACCCGGCTCCTACGAGCAGTACTTC
CDR3: CASSRTPGSYEQYF

size: many
D: NA
J: TRBJ2-2
V: TRBV29-1
DNA: TGCAGCGTCGTCGCGGGTAGCGGGGAGCTGTTTTTT
CDR3: CSVVAGSGELFF

size: few
D: TRBD1
J: TRBJ1-1
V: TRBV30
DNA: TGTGCCTGGAGTGTTATAGACAGGGATCACACTGAAGCTTTCTTT
CDR3: CAWSVIDRDHTEAFF

size: many
D: TRBD2
J: TRBJ2-1
V: TRBV19
DNA: TGTGCCAGTAGTAAAGGACTAGCGGGAGTCTATGAGCAGTTCTTC
CDR3: CASSKGLAGVYEQFF

size: many
D: TRBD1
J: TRBJ2-7
V: TRBV12-3/TRBV12-4
DNA: TGTGCCAGCAGTCAGGGGGCGCGTTTTTACGAGCAGTACTTC
CDR3: CASSQGARFYEQYF

size: many
D: NA
J: TRBJ2-1
V: TRBV15
DNA: TGTGCCACCAGCAGAGTTGGATACAATGAGCAGTTCTTC
CDR3: CATSRVGYNEQFF

size: NA
D: NA
J: TRBJ2-1
V: TRBV5-1
DNA: TGCGCCAGCAGCCCGCAACAGGGATCCTACAATGAGCAGTTCTTC
CDR3: CASSPQQGSYNEQFF

size: NA
D: NA
J: TRBJ2-7
V: TRBV7-6
DNA: TGTGCCAGCAGCTTAGAGGGCGGCCACACCTACGAGCAGTACTTC
CDR3: CASSLEGGHTYEQYF

size: NA
D: NA
J: TRBJ2-3
V: TRBV18
DNA: TGTGCCAGCTCACCACCGCAAGGCGGCACAGATACGCAGTATTTT
CDR3: CASSPPQGGTDTQYF

size: many
D: NA
J: TRBJ2-4
V: TRBV28
DNA: TGTGCCAGCAGTGATCTGTTAATTCAGTACTTC
CDR3: CASSDLLIQYF

size: many
D: TRBD2
J: TRBJ2-2
V: TRBV3-1
DNA: TGTGCCAGCAGCCCCTCGGGACTAGCGGGAGTTGCTAACGCGAACACCGGGGAGCTGTTTTTT
CDR3: CASSPSGLAGVANANTGELFF

size: many
D: NA
J: TRBJ2-7
V: TRBV4-3
DNA: TGCGCCAGCAGCCAAGAAAGGAATAGTCCCTACGAGCAGTACTTC
CDR3: CASSQERNSPYEQYF

size: many
D: TRBD1
J: TRBJ2-7
V: TRBV7-2
DNA: TGTGCCAGCAGCCCCAGGACAGGCTCCTACGAGCAGTACTTC
CDR3: CASSPRTGSYEQYF

size: few
D: NA
J: TRBJ1-5
V: TRBV12-3/TRBV12-4
DNA: TGTGCCAGCAACAAGGACTCTTATGCCAATCAGCCCCAGCATTTT
CDR3: CASNKDSYANQPQHF

size: few
D: NA
J: TRBJ1-5
V: TRBV19
DNA: TGTGCCAGTAACCCCCGGACATCCAATCAGCCCCAGCATTTT
CDR3: CASNPRTSNQPQHF

size: NA
D: TRBD1
J: TRBJ1-1
V: TRBV12-3/TRBV12-4
DNA: TGTGCCAGCAGCCCCATACAGGGGGCGAATCGGTACACTGAAGCTTTCTTT
CDR3: CASSPIQGANRYTEAFF

size: few
D: TRBD2
J: TRBJ2-7
V: TRBV5-1
DNA: TGCGCCAGCGGGCCGGGACTAGCGGGCCCCTCCTACGAGCAGTACTTC
CDR3: CASGPGLAGPSYEQYF

size: NA
D: NA
J: TRBJ1-1
V: TRBV5-1
DNA: TGCGCCAGCAGCCCGGGGGACTCTTTGGACACTGAAGCTTTCTTT
CDR3: CASSPGDSLDTEAFF

size: few
D: NA
J: TRBJ2-3
V: TRBV20-1
DNA: TGCAGTGGCCCAGCGGAAACTAGCACAGATACGCAGTATTTT
CDR3: CSGPAETSTDTQYF

size: many
D: TRBD2
J: TRBJ2-3
V: TRBV11-2
DNA: TGTGCCAGCAGCTTTGGAGCGGGGGGCACAGATACGCAGTATTTT
CDR3: CASSFGAGGTDTQYF

size: few
D: NA
J: TRBJ2-7
V: TRBV9
DNA: TGTGCCAGCAGCGTGTCGGACTCGAGCTCCTACGAGCAGTACTTC
CDR3: CASSVSDSSSYEQYF

size: many
D: TRBD1
J: TRBJ2-3
V: TRBV7-2
DNA: TGTGCCAGCAGCTCCCGACAGGGAAAAGATACGCAGTATTTT
CDR3: CASSSRQGKDTQYF

size: many
D: NA
J: TRBJ1-5
V: TRBV7-9
DNA: TGTGCCAGCAGCTTAGTCGGCTCCATGGGCAATCAGCCCCAGCATTTT
CDR3: CASSLVGSMGNQPQHF

size: many
D: TRBD1
J: TRBJ1-2
V: TRBV5-1
DNA: TGCGCCAGCAGTACAGGGGACTATGGCTACACCTTC
CDR3: CASSTGDYGYTF

size: few
D: NA
J: TRBJ2-1
V: TRBV5-1
DNA: TGCGCCAGCAGCTTGGAGACGGATTTGCAGTTCTTC
CDR3: CASSLETDLQFF

size: many
D: TRBD1
J: TRBJ2-3
V: TRBV7-9
DNA: TGTGCCAGCAGACAGGGGGCTTTCGATACGCAGTATTTT
CDR3: CASRQGAFDTQYF

size: NA
D: NA
J: TRBJ2-3
V: TRBV28
DNA: TGTGCCAGCAGTTCCGATCCCTCCCGATACACAGATACGCAGTATTTT
CDR3: CASSSDPSRYTDTQYF

size: many
D: TRBD2
J: TRBJ2-1
V: TRBV5-1
DNA: TGCGCCAGCAGCCCCGGGACTAGCGGCAATGAGCAGTTCTTC
CDR3: CASSPGTSGNEQFF

size: NA
D: NA
J: TRBJ2-3
V: TRBV20-1
DNA: TGCAGTGCTAACAGGGTGTATTGGACAGATACGCAGTATTTT
CDR3: CSANRVYWTDTQYF

size: many
D: NA
J: TRBJ2-1
V: TRBV4-3
DNA: TGCGCCAGCAGCGTCTCCCGCAACCTCAATGAGCAGTTCTTC
CDR3: CASSVSRNLNEQFF

size: few
D: TRBD2
J: TRBJ2-1
V: TRBV7-3
DNA: TGTGCCAGCAGCTACGCTGGGACTAGCGGATCCTACAATGAGCAGTTCTTC
CDR3: CASSYAGTSGSYNEQFF

size: once
D: NA
J: TRBJ2-1
V: TRBV19
DNA: TGTGCCAGTAAACCCTACGCTAGCGATGAGCAGTTCTTC
CDR3: CASKPYASDEQFF

size: few
D: TRBD2
J: TRBJ2-1
V: TRBV9
DNA: TGTGCCAGCACTCCGGGACTAGCGATTAATGAGCAGTTCTTC
CDR3: CASTPGLAINEQFF

size: few
D: NA
J: TRBJ2-7
V: TRBV12-3/TRBV12-4
DNA: TGTGCCAGCAGTGGGGACACACTCTACTACGAGCAGTACTTC
CDR3: CASSGDTLYYEQYF

size: many
D: TRBD2
J: TRBJ2-5
V: TRBV12-3/TRBV12-4
DNA: TGTGCCAGCTGCCCACCGGGAGGGGAGACCCAGTACTTC
CDR3: CASCPPGGETQYF

size: few
D: NA
J: TRBJ2-7
V: TRBV29-1
DNA: TGCAGCGTTGCCAGCGGAGAGGTTTACGAGCAGTACTTC
CDR3: CSVASGEVYEQYF

size: many
D: NA
J: TRBJ2-1
V: TRBV12-3/TRBV12-4
DNA: TGTGCCAGCAGTTTAGCGGGAGGGGGGAATAATGAGCAGTTCTTC
CDR3: CASSLAGGGNNEQFF

size: NA
D: NA
J: TRBJ2-2
V: TRBV24-1
DNA: TGTGCCACCAGTGATGGGGACGGGGTTCACACCGGGGAGCTGTTTTTT
CDR3: CATSDGDGVHTGELFF

size: many
D: TRBD2
J: TRBJ2-3
V: TRBV7-2
DNA: TGTGCCAGCAGCTCTAAGCGGGACTTCTACACAGATACGCAGTATTTT
CDR3: CASSSKRDFYTDTQYF